This TCR beta chain was recorded in a study of cytotoxic CD8 clonotypes in ibrutinib-treated CLL. Study as a whole: Among the samples, the mean was roughly 240,000 productive templates and about 94,000 productive rearrangements.

Germline loops: CDR1 MGHDK, CDR2 SYGVNS. The CDR3 length is 15 residues. V shed 0 bases and J shed 4 bases, with 9 bases lying between them. Deep sequencing aimed at 1 in 200,000 to 1 in 1 million T cells' resolution. The assay was immunoSEQ multiplex PCR, and TCRdb's table has in-frame clones only and misses some. This table has 110,000 to 150,000 clones, under 95% appearing once. Details on this clone: The target antigen is unknown.

The study, taken as a whole, reports: Contraction or stability on treatment was seen for public clonotypes, which were uncommon.

Sequenced here: PBMCs, sampled after 12 months of ibrutinib treatment. The V and J genes are TRBV25-1 and TRBJ2-2, with unresolved D. The origin of this receptor is a human donor with chronic lymphocytic leukemia. The CDR3 DNA sequence: TGTGCCAGCAGTGAATATTTTCAAGTCACCGGGGAGCTGTTTTTT. Protein: CASSEYFQVTGELFF.